This paragraph reports one T cell receptor beta chain. Its antigen is still unknown. Blood RNA originated from unsorted whole blood, with germline DNA additionally extracted. This entry comes from a study of tumor-infiltrating lymphocytes in primary liver carcinoma. Study-level points and caveats: Significantly greater top-250-clone fractions characterized tumors relative to blood (p = 0.039). CD4+ and CD8+ repertoires could not be compared in these unsorted bulk samples.

TCR beta cDNA came from roughly 450 ng total RNA, primed with a constant-region primer. Amplification in three nested multiplex PCR rounds with slightly modified ARM-PCR gave rise to TCR beta libraries. The opening two PCR rounds, about 11 cycles each, paired TRBV1-TRBV30 forward primers with a C-beta reverse primer. TCRdb reprocessed the multiplex PCR reads via MiXCR and lists one record per CDR3 protein. The sample has around 210,000 distinct CDR3 sequences; less than 65% are singletons. The V and J ends lost 2 bases and 7 bases, in that order; junction bases with no gene match: 7. Germline V gives CDR1 SGHRS, CDR2 YFSETQ. CDR3 length: 15 residues.

The specimen was peripheral blood. This TCR was sampled from a woman aged 55-69 years with primary liver carcinoma and hepatitis B virus infection. The chain is built from TRBV5-1 and TRBJ2-1, with 9 bases fitting TRBD2. The CDR3 DNA reads TGCGCCAGCAGCTTAGTCGCTAGCGGGGTAAATGAGCAGTTCTTC. Translation: CASSLVASGVNEQFF.